Sequencing of this T cell receptor (beta chain) was carried out in a study of T-cell memory formation after mild COVID-19. Regarding the study as a whole: Largely, contracting CD4+ clones fell within CM and EM, and contracting CD8+ clones within EMRA. CD4/CD8 balance characterized clones contracting day 15 to 85, and CD4+ skew characterized later expanders.

This clonotype has a handful of counts. Its specificity is not known. TCRdb reprocessed the 5' RACE reads via MiXCR and lists one record per CDR3 protein. This table has some 100,000 distinct CDR3 sequences, 11% appearing once. This CDR3 is 15 amino acids long. The V segment lost 3 bases and the J segment 9 bases; nucleotides outside the gene matches: 6. Germline CDR1 reads SGHVS; CDR2 reads FNYEAQ. The origin of this receptor is a man aged 18 to 30 who had mild COVID-19 (a few samples of this study predate the infection). Cell type and time point are not known. Material: PBMCs or a T cell subset sorted from them (not recorded which). The chain has TRBV7-6 and TRBJ2-1; 12 bases fit TRBD2. In DNA form, the CDR3 reads TGTGCCAGCAGCTTGCTAGCGGGGGGGCCAAGTGAGCAGTTCTTC. It yields the protein CASSLLAGGPSEQFF.